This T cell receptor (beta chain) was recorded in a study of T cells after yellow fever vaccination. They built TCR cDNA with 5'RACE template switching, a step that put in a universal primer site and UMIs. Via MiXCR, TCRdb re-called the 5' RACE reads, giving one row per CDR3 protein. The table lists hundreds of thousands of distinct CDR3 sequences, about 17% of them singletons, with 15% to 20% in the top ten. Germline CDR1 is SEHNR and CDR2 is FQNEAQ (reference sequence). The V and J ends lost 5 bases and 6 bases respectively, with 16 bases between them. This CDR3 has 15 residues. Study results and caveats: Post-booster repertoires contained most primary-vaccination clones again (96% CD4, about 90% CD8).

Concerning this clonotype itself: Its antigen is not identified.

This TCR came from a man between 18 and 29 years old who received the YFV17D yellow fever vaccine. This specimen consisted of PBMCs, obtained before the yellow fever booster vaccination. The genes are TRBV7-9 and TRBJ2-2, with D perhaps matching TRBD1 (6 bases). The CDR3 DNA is TGTGCCAGCAGCCCTACAGGGTACAGGTCCGGGGAGCTGTTTTTT. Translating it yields CASSPTGYRSGELFF.